Below, 21 T cell receptor beta chains from the same sample are listed, as sequenced in a study of CXCR3-negative and CXCR3-positive naive CD8 T cells. The study made its TRB cDNA libraries by 5' RACE, adding UMI labels. TCRdb re-called the 5' RACE reads and gives one entry per CDR3 protein, without DNA. The sample shows 90,000 to 100,000 distinct CDR3 sequences, and over 1.5% sits with its ten largest clones. Sequencing input: naive CXCR3- CD8+ T cells from blood. Subset defined: CD45RO-CCR7+CD27+CD95- naive CD8+ T cells lacking CXCR3 (TNR3-). The receptors stem from a human donor in good health. Some clones in this sample may be carry-over from other donors' samples.

The chain is built from TRBV29-1 and TRBJ2-7; TCRdb reports TRBD1, a call that lacks DNA to check it against. CDR1 is SQVTM and CDR2 is ANQGSEA in the germline V gene. This CDR3 spans 15 amino acids. The CDR3: CSVEDMGPSSYEQYF.

This chain links TRBV3-1 with TRBJ2-7; the D call from TCRdb, TRBD2, cannot be confirmed without DNA. The CDR3 extends over 15 amino acids. The germline V gene has CDR1 LGHDT and CDR2 YNNKEL (reference sequence). The CDR3 protein is CASSHGLAGTYEQYF.

This chain links TRBV6-5 with TRBJ2-3; TCRdb outputs TRBD2, but without DNA this stays unchecked. Germline V gene data show CDR1 as MNHEY and CDR2 as SVGAGI. This CDR3 contains 13 residues. The chain's CDR3 is CASRTSGTDTQYF.

The chain recombines TRBV29-1 with TRBJ2-2; the TCRdb D gene call, TRBD1, has no DNA to confirm it. Germline values: CDR1 SQVTM, CDR2 ANQGSEA. This CDR3 comprises 13 residues. The CDR3 loop reads CSVEGQAPGELFF.

V is TRBV20-1 and J is TRBJ2-1. The CDR3 covers 14 residues. CDR1 is DFQATT, CDR2 SNEGSKA, per germline (reference sequence). This CDR3 reads CSAWTSSSYNEQFF.

This chain connects TRBV4-1 to TRBJ2-3; absent DNA, TCRdb's TRBD2 call cannot be checked. The CDR3 loop spans 16 amino acids. From germline, CDR1 is MGHRA and CDR2 YSYEKL. The CDR3 sequence is CASSRITSGTEDTQYF.

The chain links TRBV9 to TRBJ2-1. This CDR3 is 16 amino acids long. Per germline, CDR1 SGDLS and CDR2 YYNGEE. The CDR3 region is CASSVFGGSSYNEQFF.

The CDR3 sequence is CASSLSGGAVDTQYF. The chain employs TRBV7-3 and TRBJ2-3; TCRdb gives TRBD1 as the D gene, but with no DNA this cannot be confirmed. Germline V gene lookup returns CDR1 SGHTA and CDR2 FQGTGA. This CDR3 has 15 amino acids. The entire variable domain, with the rest obtained from reference TRBV7-3 and TRBJ2-3, is as follows: GAGVSQTPSNKVTEKGKYVELRCDPISGHTALYWYRQSLGQGPEFLIYFQGTGAADDSGLPNDRFFAVRPEGSVSTLKIQRTERGDSAVYLCASSLSGGAVDTQYFGPGTRLTVL.

The rearrangement links TRBV12-3 or TRBV12-4 to TRBJ2-2; the TCRdb call, TRBD2, lacks DNA for checking. The CDR3 spans 15 residues. CDR3 residues: CASSYLAGGTGELFF.

The chain has TRBV10-3 and TRBJ2-1; checking the TCRdb D call of TRBD2 is not possible without DNA. Germline V gives CDR1 ENHRY, CDR2 SYGVKD. This CDR3 is built from 18 residues. The CDR3 is CAISESWLTSGRPNEQFF.

The chain links TRBV12-3 or TRBV12-4 to TRBJ2-3. This CDR3 comprises 15 residues. CDR3 sequence: CASSFLSRPSDTQYF.

The chain uses TRBV29-1 and TRBJ2-1. Germline V gene sequence: CDR1 SQVTM, CDR2 ANQGSEA. The CDR3 runs 14 residues. The CDR3 protein is CSVEETGPFNEQFF.

The gene calls are TRBV27 and TRBJ2-5; TCRdb names TRBD2, which stays unverified in the absence of DNA. There are 14 residues in the CDR3. Germline V gene sequence: CDR1 MNHEY, CDR2 SMNVEV (reference sequence). CDR3 sequence reads: CASSIAAGGETQYF.

The CDR3 loop is CASSLVGLQGNQPQHF. The chain has TRBV7-2 and TRBJ1-5; TCRdb selects TRBD1, and the lack of DNA leaves this call unchecked. CDR1 is SGHTA, CDR2 FQGNSA, per germline. The CDR3 length is 16 residues.

This rearrangement joins TRBV5-6 to TRBJ1-1. CDR1 and CDR2 from the germline V gene are SGHDT and YYEEEE. The CDR3 sequence is 13 residues long. The chain's CDR3 is CASSSWGGTEGFF.

The V call is TRBV7-8, the J call TRBJ2-1; lacking DNA, the TRBD2 call made by TCRdb goes unchecked. CDR1 is SGHVS and CDR2 is FQNEAQ in the germline V gene. This CDR3 has 15 residues. The CDR3 spells CASSFLAGVGNEQFF. Complete variable domain (other parts from reference TRBV7-8 and TRBJ2-1): GAGVSQSPRYKVAKRGQDVALRCDPISGHVSLFWYQQALGQGPEFLTYFQNEAQLDKSGLPSDRFFAERPEGSVSTLKIQRTQQEDSAVYLCASSFLAGVGNEQFFGPGTRLTVL.

J is TRBJ2-1 and V is TRBV29-1; there is no DNA to check the TCRdb D call of TRBD2. From germline, CDR1 is SQVTM and CDR2 ANQGSEA. This CDR3 comprises 13 residues. CDR3 protein: CSTRGGSYNEQFF.

The J gene is TRBJ2-1, the V gene TRBV28; the D gene TCRdb calls, TRBD2, cannot be checked with no DNA. Looked up from germline, CDR1 is MDHEN and CDR2 is SYDVKM. This CDR3 has 15 amino acids. CDR3 region: CASSSPGLAGVARVF.

The CDR3 is CASSFDTEAFF. The chain has TRBV7-9 and TRBJ1-1. This CDR3 has 11 residues. Germline CDR1 is SEHNR and CDR2 is FQNEAQ (reference sequence). Drawing the rest from reference TRBV7-9 and TRBJ1-1, the complete variable domain is DTGVSQNPRHKITKRGQNVTFRCDPISEHNRLYWYRQTLGQGPEFLTYFQNEAQLEKSRLLSDRFSAERPKGSFSTLEIQRTEQGDSAMYLCASSFDTEAFFGQGTRLTVV.

The CDR3 reads CSVETSGRSNEQFF. The chain uses TRBV29-1 and TRBJ2-1; TCRdb indicates TRBD2, and absent DNA this call remains unverified. The CDR3 consists of 14 residues. CDR1 and CDR2 (germline): SQVTM, ANQGSEA.

This chain links TRBV29-1 with TRBJ2-2; no DNA is available, so the TRBD1 call from TCRdb remains unchecked. CDR1 SQVTM and CDR2 ANQGSEA come from the germline V gene. The CDR3 sequence is 16 residues long. The CDR3 protein is CSVEAEIETGTGELFF.